The TCR beta chain described here comes from a study of cytomegalovirus exposure and HLA in healthy donors. Study results and limitations: CMV serostatus was the sole immune exposure data available.

This clone was counted a single time. What it recognizes is unknown. Although they were nominally healthy when sampled, donors likely had unrecorded immune exposures. PCR used 60 Vbeta primers and 13 Jbeta primers. Method: immunoSEQ multiplex PCR; TCRdb's copy keeps in-frame clones and lacks some. The data contain some 180,000 clones, 77% of them singletons. The source of this sequence is a man aged 18 to 30 in good health and CMV-seronegative. The specimen sequenced was PBMCs.

DNA of the CDR3: TGTGCCAGCAGCCGCAGTGAAAACACTGAAGCTTTCTTT. Translating it yields CASSRSENTEAFF. The rearrangement uses TRBV14 and TRBJ1-1; D call uncertain. This CDR3 has 13 residues. Deletions cut 4 bases from V and 2 bases from J, with 8 bases between. CDR1 and CDR2 (germline): SGHDN, FVKESK. The whole variable domain, filled in from reference TRBV14 and TRBJ1-1, reads EAGVTQFPSHSVIEKGQTVTLRCDPISGHDNLYWYRRVMGKEIKFLLHFVKESKQDESGMPNNRFLAERTGGTYSTLKVQPAELEDSGVYFCASSRSENTEAFFGQGTRLTVV.